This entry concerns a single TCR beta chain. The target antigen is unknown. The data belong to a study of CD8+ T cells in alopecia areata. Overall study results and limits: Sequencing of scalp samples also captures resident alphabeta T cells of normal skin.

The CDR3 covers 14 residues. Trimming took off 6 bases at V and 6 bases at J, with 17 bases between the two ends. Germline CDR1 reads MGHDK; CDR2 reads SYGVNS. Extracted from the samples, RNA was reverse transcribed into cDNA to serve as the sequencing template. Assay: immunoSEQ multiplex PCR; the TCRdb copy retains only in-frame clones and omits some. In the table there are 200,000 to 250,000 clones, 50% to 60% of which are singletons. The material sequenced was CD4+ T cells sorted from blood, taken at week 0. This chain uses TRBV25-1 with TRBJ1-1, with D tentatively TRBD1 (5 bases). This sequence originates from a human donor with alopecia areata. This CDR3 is CASSPFRVPPEAFF. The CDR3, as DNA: TGTGCCAGCAGCCCCTTCAGGGTGCCTCCTGAAGCTTTCTTT.